The 14 T cell receptor beta chains listed next were all sequenced from one sample in a study of beta chain features in type 1 diabetes. The study, taken as a whole, reports: Researchers report that Type 1 diabetes patients had moderately but significantly shorter TCRB CDR3s across all four CD4+ subsets.

The sequenced template was cDNA made from the entire isolated RNA. The method was immunoSEQ multiplex PCR; TCRdb's version includes in-frame clones alone and lacks a portion of them. In the table there are approximately 150,000 clones, 9% of which are singletons. No antigen is known for these receptors. Sequenced: central memory CD4+ T cells from blood. These receptors came from a man between 25 and 39 years old with type 1 diabetes.

A few counts support this clone. This same CDR3 is encoded by further DNA sequences in the sample. The V call is TRBV5-6, the J call TRBJ1-1, with TRBD1 as a possible D gene (5 bases). Germline CDR1 is SGHDT and CDR2 is YYEEEE. The CDR3 length is 14 residues. V lost 0 bases and J lost 4, with 10 bases in between. The CDR3, as DNA: TGTGCCAGCAGCTTGGTTCAGGGAGGCACTGAAGCTTTCTTT. This translates into CASSLVQGGTEAFF.

This clone was seen a few times. The V call is TRBV2, the J call TRBJ2-3; 8 positions match TRBD1. V lost 8 bases to trimming and J lost 4 bases; unmatched junction nucleotides: 5. CDR3 length: 13 residues. Per germline, CDR1 SNHLY and CDR2 FYNNEI. The chain's CDR3 is CASRTGLSDTQYF. The CDR3 coding sequence is TGTGCCAGCCGGACAGGGTTGTCAGATACGCAGTATTTT.

This clone has more than one count but fewer than ten. The V and J genes are TRBV18 and TRBJ2-3, with TRBD2 as a possible D gene (5 bases). Trimming pared 3 bases from V and 6 bases from J, leaving 13 bases between. CDR3 length equals 14 residues. Germline V CDR1 and CDR2: KGHSH, LQKENI. CDR3 DNA sequence: TGTGCCAGCTCACCTCGAGGGCTTGGGGATACGCAGTATTTT. Translation gives CASSPRGLGDTQYF.

This clone showed up just a few times. The chain recombines TRBV28 with TRBJ2-7; the D is unclear. V lost 5 bases and J lost 5, with 16 bases in between. The germline CDR1 and CDR2 sequences are MDHEN and SYDVKM. This CDR3 is 14 amino acids long. CDR3 residues: CASSRGPVGNEQYF. CDR3 DNA sequence: TGTGCCAGCAGTCGTGGGCCGGTTGGAAACGAGCAGTACTTC. The full variable domain, rest sourced from reference TRBV28 and TRBJ2-7, is DVKVTQSSRYLVKRTGEKVFLECVQDMDHENMFWYRQDPGLGLRLIYFSYDVKMKEKGDIPEGYSVSREKKERFSLILESASTNQTSMYLCASSRGPVGNEQYFGPGTRLTVT.

The chain couples TRBV7-9 to TRBJ2-3, with D unclear. The V gene lost 2 bases and the J gene lost 1 base, with 7 bases spanning the gap. Germline CDR1 SEHNR, CDR2 FQNEAQ (reference sequence). CDR3 length: 14 amino acids. The CDR3 loop is CASSLMRGTDTQYF. CDR3 nucleotide sequence: TGTGCCAGCAGCTTAATGCGAGGCACAGATACGCAGTATTTT. Full variable domain (remainder filled in from reference TRBV7-9 and TRBJ2-3): DTGVSQNPRHKITKRGQNVTFRCDPISEHNRLYWYRQTLGQGPEFLTYFQNEAQLEKSRLLSDRFSAERPKGSFSTLEIQRTEQGDSAMYLCASSLMRGTDTQYFGPGTRLTVL.

This clone was seen a handful of times. The J gene is TRBJ2-5, the V gene TRBV19; the D gene is possibly TRBD2 (6 bases). Germline CDR1 and CDR2: LNHDA and SQIVND (reference sequence). The CDR3 consists of 15 residues. The germline V and J ends were trimmed by 4 bases and 1 base, with 13 bases remaining between them. The CDR3 DNA reads TGTGCCAGTAGTACTAGGAGGGAACCCCAAGAGACCCAGTACTTC. It encodes CASSTRREPQETQYF.

V is TRBV29-1 and J is TRBJ1-5; maybe TRBD1 (6 bases). V was shortened by 7 bases and J by 6 bases, with 19 bases between the two germline ends. Germline CDR1 SQVTM, CDR2 ANQGSEA. The CDR3 has 14 amino acids. CDR3 bases: TGCAGCGCCACTGAGGGGGGGGCGGGTCAGCCCCAGCATTTT. Residues: CSATEGGAGQPQHF. Filled out from reference TRBV29-1 and TRBJ1-5, the complete variable domain reads SAVISQKPSRDICQRGTSLTIQCQVDSQVTMMFWYRQQPGQSLTLIATANQGSEATYESGFVIDKFPISRPNLTFSTLTVSNMSPEDSSIYLCSATEGGAGQPQHFGDGTRLSIL.

This clone was seen a few times. The genes are TRBV5-1 and TRBJ2-3, with TRBD2 identical over 9 bases. Germline V gene data show CDR1 as SGHRS and CDR2 as YFSETQ. This CDR3 spans 17 amino acids. J lost 0 bases, V lost 0 bases, and 5 bases had no gene match. For the CDR3, the DNA is TGCGCCAGCAGCTTGGGGATCAGCGGGGGGAGCACAGATACGCAGTATTTT. This encodes CASSLGISGGSTDTQYF.

This clone was counted a few times. The J gene is TRBJ2-6, the V gene TRBV30, with D possibly TRBD1 on 5 matching bases. V shed 0 bases and J shed 0 bases, with 12 bases lying between them. This CDR3 has 17 residues. Germline assignment: CDR1 GTSNPN and CDR2 SVGIG (reference sequence). The DNA for the CDR3 is TGTGCCTGGAGTGTAGAGGACATGTTCTCTGGGGCCAACGTCCTGACTTTC. Translating gives CAWSVEDMFSGANVLTF.

This clone occurred a few times. The rearrangement joins TRBV4-1 to TRBJ2-5; 16 bases match TRBD2. CDR1 is MGHRA and CDR2 is YSYEKL in the germline V gene. The trim removed 6 bases at V and 4 bases at J, leaving 14 bases unmatched. The CDR3 has 19 amino acids. The DNA of the CDR3 is TGCGCCAGCAGTCATCCGGGACTAGCGGGGGGGCCCGGGCGAGAGACCCAGTACTTC. Translated, it gives CASSHPGLAGGPGRETQYF.

The gene calls are TRBV5-1 and TRBJ2-7; 10 nucleotides line up with TRBD2. The CDR3 runs 16 residues. Trimming took 2 bases from V and 2 from J; bases not matched to a gene: 7. From germline, CDR1 is SGHRS and CDR2 YFSETQ. The CDR3 DNA is TGCGCCAGCAGCTTCCGGCTAGCGGGGGAGGCCTACGAGCAGTACTTC. It yields the protein CASSFRLAGEAYEQYF.

This clone was seen only a few times. This chain joins TRBV7-3 and TRBJ1-1; D perhaps matches TRBD1 (5 bases). Trimming took off 3 bases at V and 1 base at J, with 12 bases between the two ends. The germline V gene has CDR1 SGHTA and CDR2 FQGTGA. The CDR3 is 15 residues long. CDR3 coding DNA: TGTGCCAGCAGCTTTGGTTTGGGGGGGAACACTGAAGCTTTCTTT. It codes for CASSFGLGGNTEAFF.

This clone was picked up a small number of times. This chain links TRBV28 with TRBJ2-3; D might be TRBD2 (7 bases). CDR3 size: 16 residues. Germline values: CDR1 MDHEN, CDR2 SYDVKM. V was pared by 8 bases and J by 0 bases, with 18 bases between. CDR3 DNA sequence: TGTGCCAGCCCCGAAAGGGGGGGGAGTAGCACAGATACGCAGTATTTT. As protein: CASPERGGSSTDTQYF.

This clone was seen only a few times. The CDR3 loop is CASSLLSGGPNTGELFF. DNA of the CDR3: TGCGCCAGCAGCTTGCTGAGCGGGGGGCCGAACACCGGGGAGCTGTTTTTT. The chain recombines TRBV5-1 with TRBJ2-2; TRBD2 aligns across 9 bases. J was trimmed by 0 bases and V by 1 base; bases with no gene match: 4. The CDR3 consists of 17 residues. Germline values: CDR1 SGHRS, CDR2 YFSETQ.